This TCR beta chain was obtained from a study of T cell responses to AZD1222 COVID-19 vaccine. Regarding the study as a whole: Spike-specific TCR breadth and depth rose after two AZD1222 doses.

V was trimmed by 1 base and J by 8 bases, leaving 3 bases between them. This CDR3 contains 12 residues. In germline, CDR1 is SEHNR, CDR2 FQNEAQ (reference sequence). About this clone itself: Its specificity is unknown.

TCRdb's table, derived via immunoSEQ multiplex PCR, lists solely in-frame clones and lacks some. This table has more than 150,000 clones, about 94% appearing once. The origin of this receptor is an adult in good health. The sequences come from peripheral blood, collected on day 0 of AZD1222 vaccination. V usage is TRBV7-9 and J usage is TRBJ1-6; no firm D call. The chain's CDR3 is CASSLVDSPLHF. The DNA for the CDR3 is TGTGCCAGCAGCTTAGTGGATTCACCCCTCCACTTT.